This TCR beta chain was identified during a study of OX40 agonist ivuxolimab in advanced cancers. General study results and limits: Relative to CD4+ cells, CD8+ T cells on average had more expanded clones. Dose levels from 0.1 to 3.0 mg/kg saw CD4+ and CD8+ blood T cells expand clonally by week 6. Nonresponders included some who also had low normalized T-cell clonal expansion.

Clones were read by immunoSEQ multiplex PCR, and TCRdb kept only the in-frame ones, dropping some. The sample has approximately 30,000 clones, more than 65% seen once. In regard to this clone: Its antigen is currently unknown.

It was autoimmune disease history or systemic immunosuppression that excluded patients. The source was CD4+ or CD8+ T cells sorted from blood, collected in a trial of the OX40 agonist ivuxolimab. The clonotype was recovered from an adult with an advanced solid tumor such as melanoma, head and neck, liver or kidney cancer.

DNA for the CDR3: TGTGCCACCAGCAGAGATCGGGGGGGCCACAATGAGCAGTTCTTC. Translation: CATSRDRGGHNEQFF. This chain joins TRBV15 and TRBJ2-1; TRBD2 aligns across 8 bases. The germline gives CDR1 LNHNV, CDR2 YYDKDF (reference sequence). V lost 0 bases and J lost 5; bases outside the gene matches: 3. CDR3 length equals 15 residues.